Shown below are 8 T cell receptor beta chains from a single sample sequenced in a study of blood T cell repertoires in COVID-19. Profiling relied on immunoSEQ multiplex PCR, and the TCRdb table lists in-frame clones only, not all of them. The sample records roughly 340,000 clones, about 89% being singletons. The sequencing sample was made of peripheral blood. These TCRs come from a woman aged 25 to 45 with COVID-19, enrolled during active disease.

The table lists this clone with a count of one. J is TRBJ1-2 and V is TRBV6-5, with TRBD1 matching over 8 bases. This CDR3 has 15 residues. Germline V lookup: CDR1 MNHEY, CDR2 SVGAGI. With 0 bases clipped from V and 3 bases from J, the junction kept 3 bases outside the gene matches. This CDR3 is CASSYSAGGDYGYTF. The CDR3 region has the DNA TGTGCCAGCAGTTACTCGGCAGGGGGCGACTATGGCTACACCTTC.

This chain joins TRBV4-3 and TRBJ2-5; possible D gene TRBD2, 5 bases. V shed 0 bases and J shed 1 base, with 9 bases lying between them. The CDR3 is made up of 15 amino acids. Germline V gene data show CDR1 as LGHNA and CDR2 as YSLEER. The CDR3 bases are TGCGCCAGCAGCCAAGACCGGGGTTTCCAAGAGACCCAGTACTTC. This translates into CASSQDRGFQETQYF.

CDR3 nucleotides: TGTGCCAGCAGTTTAGCCCCCGGCCTAGCGGACCCATACGAGCAGTACGTC. Translating gives CASSLAPGLADPYEQYV. The chain has TRBV27 and TRBJ2-7; 7 nucleotides align to TRBD2. Trimming removed 2 bases from V and 4 bases from J; junction bases left unmatched: 14. Germline V gives CDR1 MNHEY, CDR2 SMNVEV (reference sequence). This CDR3 is 17 amino acids long.

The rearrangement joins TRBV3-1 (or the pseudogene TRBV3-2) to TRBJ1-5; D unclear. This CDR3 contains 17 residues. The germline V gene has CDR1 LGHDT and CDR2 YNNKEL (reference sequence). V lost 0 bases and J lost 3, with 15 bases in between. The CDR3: CASSQDLRGSHNQPQHF. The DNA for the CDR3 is TGTGCCAGCAGCCAAGATCTCCGGGGTTCTCACAATCAGCCCCAGCATTTT.

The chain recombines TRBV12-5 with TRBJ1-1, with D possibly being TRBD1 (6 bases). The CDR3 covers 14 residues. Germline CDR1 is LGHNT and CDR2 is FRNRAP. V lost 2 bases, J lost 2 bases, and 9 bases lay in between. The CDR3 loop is CASGLRGSNTEAFF. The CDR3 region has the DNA TGTGCTAGTGGTTTGAGGGGGTCTAACACTGAAGCTTTCTTT.

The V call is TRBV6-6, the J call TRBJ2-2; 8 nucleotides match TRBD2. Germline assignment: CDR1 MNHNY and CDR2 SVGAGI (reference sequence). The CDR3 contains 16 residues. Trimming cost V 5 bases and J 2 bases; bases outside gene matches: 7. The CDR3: CASSGQRGRNTGELFF. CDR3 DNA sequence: TGTGCCAGCAGTGGTCAGCGGGGGCGAAACACCGGGGAGCTGTTTTTT.

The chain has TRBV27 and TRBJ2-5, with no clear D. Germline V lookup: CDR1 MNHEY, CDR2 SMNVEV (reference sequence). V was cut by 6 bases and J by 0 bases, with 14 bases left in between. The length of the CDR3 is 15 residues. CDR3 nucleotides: TGTGCCAGCAGCTCCACTCAGGCGTACCAAGAGACCCAGTACTTC. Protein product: CASSSTQAYQETQYF.

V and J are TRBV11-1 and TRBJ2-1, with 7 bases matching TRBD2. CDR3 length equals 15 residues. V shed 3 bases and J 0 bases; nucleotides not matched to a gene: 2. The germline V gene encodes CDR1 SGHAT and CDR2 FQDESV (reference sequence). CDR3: CASSFGGSSYNEQFF. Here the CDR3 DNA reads TGTGCCAGCAGCTTCGGCGGGAGCTCCTACAATGAGCAGTTCTTC.